This TCR beta chain derives from a study of OX40 agonist ivuxolimab in advanced cancers. Overall study: All patients had ivuxolimab intravenously every 2 weeks at 0.01 to 10 mg/kg. Participants averaged roughly 60 years of age (range about 23 to 79) and were around 83% male. Past anti-PD-1, anti-PD-L1 or anti-CTLA-4 therapy was accepted, and 40% to 50% had received some. Study results and caveats: The antigens recognized by the expanded peripheral T cells, that is their antigen specificity, were not determined.

Profiling relied on immunoSEQ multiplex PCR, and the TCRdb table lists in-frame clones only, not all of them. The table lists fewer than 90,000 clones, approximately 86% of them singletons. The CDR3 runs 18 residues. J gave up 5 bases and V 4 bases, and 16 bases lay outside the gene matches. Germline V gene sequence: CDR1 KGHSH, CDR2 LQKENI. As concerns this clone: Its specificity is not known.

The gene calls are TRBV18 and TRBJ1-1; 10 nucleotides match TRBD1. Sequences were derived from CD4+ or CD8+ T cells sorted from blood, sampled in a trial of the OX40 agonist ivuxolimab. The TCR originated in an adult with an advanced solid tumor such as melanoma, head and neck, liver or kidney cancer. As DNA, the CDR3 is TGTGCCAGCTCACTCGCGGGACAGGGGAGCTATCGGGGGACTGAAGCTTTCTTT. It translates to CASSLAGQGSYRGTEAFF.